Sequencing of this T cell receptor (beta chain) was carried out in a study of cytomegalovirus exposure and HLA in healthy donors. Vbeta (60) and Jbeta (13) primers were used in the PCR. Method: immunoSEQ multiplex PCR; TCRdb's copy keeps in-frame clones and lacks some. The table has 200,000 to 250,000 clones, approximately 78% seen once; the top ten hold about 0.45%. Germline CDR1 and CDR2: SGHDN and FVKESK. This CDR3 has 14 residues. V gave up 0 bases and J gave up 11 bases, with 16 bases separating them. The receptor comes from a boy aged 5-17 years in good health and CMV-seronegative. Input material: PBMCs. This chain links TRBV14 with TRBJ1-1, with D perhaps TRBD1 (5 bases). The CDR3 nucleotides read TGTGCCAGCAGCCAAGATGCAGTAGGGGCGAAGGCTTTCTTT. It encodes CASSQDAVGAKAFF.